This is a list of T cell receptor beta chains from one sample in a study of cytomegalovirus exposure and HLA in healthy donors. Produced via immunoSEQ multiplex PCR; TCRdb's table is partial and in-frame only. The sample lists 210,000 or so clones, 76% seen once, with about 0.63% in the top ten. Sequenced: PBMCs. The receptor set was obtained from a man between 18 and 35 years old in good health and CMV-seronegative. Each CDR3 is given with its conserved first and last residue. A D gene is named only where the DNA matches it firmly. Clone size appears in some rows only: once, few, many, or a class for an expanded clone.

abundance	d_gene	v_gene	j_gene	CDR3aa	CDR3nt
NA	NA	TRBV5-1	TRBJ1-1	CASSFSAENTEAFF	TGCGCCAGCAGCTTTAGTGCGGAAAACACTGAAGCTTTCTTT
NA	NA	TRBV7-9	TRBJ2-1	CSSSLSESGSYNEQFF	TGTTCCAGCAGCTTATCTGAGTCGGGTTCATACAATGAGCAGTTCTTC
NA	TRBD2	TRBV7-2	TRBJ2-4	CASSPSGNHIQYF	TGTGCCAGCAGCCCTAGCGGGAATCACATTCAGTACTTC
few	NA	TRBV27	TRBJ1-1	CASSLSYRVGTEAFF	TGTGCCAGCAGTTTATCCTACAGGGTGGGGACTGAAGCTTTCTTT
few	NA	TRBV7-9	TRBJ2-7	CASSLRQTYEQYF	TGTGCCAGCAGCTTGCGGCAGACCTACGAGCAGTACTTC
NA	TRBD1	TRBV12-5	TRBJ2-3	CASALDRGTDTQYF	TGTGCTAGTGCCCTCGACAGGGGCACAGATACGCAGTATTTT
NA	NA	TRBV10-3	TRBJ2-7	CAISESGPGLGHYEQYF	TGTGCCATCAGTGAGTCGGGGCCGGGTTTGGGTCACTACGAGCAGTACTTC
few	NA	TRBV5-1	TRBJ2-7	CASSPRGGYEQYF	TGCGCCAGCAGCCCCCGCGGTGGATACGAGCAGTACTTC
NA	NA	TRBV2	TRBJ2-6	CASSDVVGRGSVGANVLTF	TGTGCCAGCAGTGATGTGGTGGGCAGGGGCTCCGTTGGGGCCAACGTCCTGACTTTC
NA	TRBD1	TRBV7-7	TRBJ2-5	CASSQDRGETQYF	TGTGCTAGCAGCCAGGACAGGGGAGAGACCCAGTACTTC
NA	NA	TRBV2	TRBJ2-7	CASRVALPGSYEQYF	TGTGCCAGCAGGGTCGCGCTGCCAGGCTCCTACGAGCAGTACTTC
NA	NA	TRBV28	TRBJ1-5	CASSAWSGNQPQHF	TGTGCCAGCAGTGCCTGGTCGGGCAATCAGCCCCAGCATTTT
once	NA	TRBV5-1	TRBJ1-1	CASSLRGDTEAFF	TGCGCCAGCAGCTTGCGGGGGGACACTGAAGCTTTCTTT
few	NA	TRBV11-2	TRBJ2-7	CASSPTAGSYEQYF	TGTGCCAGCAGCCCTACAGCGGGCTCCTACGAGCAGTACTTC
few	TRBD2	TRBV11-2	TRBJ2-7	CASRTGTSGVQYF	TGTGCCAGCAGAACCGGGACTAGCGGAGTTCAGTACTTC
NA	NA	TRBV5-6	TRBJ1-3	CASSLRDIPTSGNTIYF	TGTGCCAGCAGCCTCAGGGATATACCGACATCTGGAAACACCATATATTTT
once	TRBD1	TRBV15	TRBJ2-7	CATSTRMPGQGIHEQYF	TGTGCCACCAGCACCCGAATGCCGGGACAGGGCATCCACGAGCAGTACTTC
once	NA	TRBV5-4	TRBJ2-3	CASSLTVIRHTDTQYF	TGTGCCAGCAGCTTGACAGTAATACGTCACACAGATACGCAGTATTTT
few	NA	TRBV6-5	TRBJ1-2	CASSYSGGYNYGYTF	TGTGCCAGCAGTTACTCAGGGGGTTATAACTATGGCTACACCTTC
NA	TRBD1	TRBV4-1	TRBJ2-7	CASSRSFDRVFYEQYF	TGCGCCAGCAGCCGGAGTTTCGACAGGGTGTTCTACGAGCAGTACTTC
NA	TRBD1	TRBV2	TRBJ2-5	CASSRGQGRSTETQYF	TGTGCCAGCAGTCGAGGACAGGGAAGGTCTACAGAGACCCAGTACTTC
NA	NA	TRBV2	TRBJ2-7	CASSGESGTQAYEQYF	TGTGCCAGCAGTGGGGAATCCGGGACTCAAGCCTACGAGCAGTACTTC
NA	TRBD2	TRBV9	TRBJ2-5	CASSVTAGGGETQYF	TGTGCCAGCAGCGTAACAGCGGGAGGAGGAGAGACCCAGTACTTC
NA	NA	TRBV7-3	TRBJ1-5	CASSGSGDGNQPQHF	TGTGCCAGCTCAGGTTCGGGGGATGGCAATCAGCCCCAGCATTTT
NA	NA	TRBV27	TRBJ2-3	CASSPSLVRTQYF	TGTGCCAGCAGTCCCAGTCTAGTCCGTACGCAGTATTTT
NA	NA	TRBV15	TRBJ1-1	CATNAGRGTEAFF	TGTGCCACCAACGCGGGCCGAGGCACTGAAGCTTTCTTT
NA	TRBD1	TRBV18	TRBJ1-2	CASSPTGQIYGYTF	TGTGCCAGCTCACCAACGGGACAGATCTATGGCTACACCTTC
NA	NA	TRBV11-2	TRBJ2-2	CASSLRPAHTGELFF	TGTGCCAGCAGCTTGAGGCCGGCACACACCGGGGAGCTGTTTTTT
NA	NA	TRBV19	TRBJ2-7	CASSIFPGPYEQYF	TGTGCCAGTAGTATTTTCCCGGGTCCCTACGAGCAGTACTTC
few	NA	TRBV28	TRBJ2-7	CASSVLQGGSYEQYF	TGTGCCAGCAGTGTCCTCCAGGGGGGCTCCTACGAGCAGTACTTC
NA	NA	TRBV28	TRBJ2-1	CASSLDTGSNYNEQFF	TGTGCCAGCAGTTTAGATACCGGGAGTAACTACAATGAGCAGTTCTTC